The present T cell receptor beta chain was sequenced within a study of cytomegalovirus exposure and HLA in healthy donors (TCRdb year 2017). Regarding the research as a whole: An earlier analysis of approximately 640 of the donors reported 250 to 300 Gb of sequence data and 100 million to 130 million unique TCR beta sequences from around 200 million T cells. An early release that covered about 600 HLA-typed donors contained around 300 gigabases of sequencing data and tens of millions of unique TCR sequences. Of the 350 to 450 genotyped donors, 81% were placed in the genetic ancestry cluster associated with self-reported Caucasian donors. The aim of the study was to test whether cataloging public T cell receptors could identify signatures of past pathogen exposure. Using immunosequencing, the study profiled T cell repertoires from 666 subjects and related those repertoires to cytomegalovirus serostatus. In addition to the first cohort of 666 subjects, a separate validation cohort of approximately 130 different subjects was used. To predict cytomegalovirus infection status, the study combined high-throughput TCR immunosequencing, statistical association of individual TCRs with disease status, and machine learning. In a later analysis, previously published TCR beta repertoires from 550 to 700 donors were re-analyzed and high-resolution HLA genotyping was added so that TCR occurrence patterns could be studied. In the later analysis, no new phenotypic data were used to find candidate immune exposures; instead, reliance was placed on TCR beta sequences and their occurrence across donors. To decide whether each TCR beta V gene segment behaved as functional or pseudogenic, an earlier analysis of approximately 600 of the donors relied on high-throughput TCR beta sequencing. Donor age, sex, ethnicity and CMV serostatus were collected together with the repertoire data. A later genetic analysis took genome-wide SNP genotypes for about three fifths of the roughly 670 donors and used that subset as a discovery cohort. Every discovery cohort repertoire had been produced on one sequencing platform. HLA typing covered class I and class II loci at four-digit resolution. Typing coverage varied by locus: roughly 620-640 donors for A, B, C, DRB1 and DQB1; approximately 520 for DQA1; approximately 610 for DPA1; 450 to 480 for DPB1. Roughly five DR-DQ haplotypes were handled as single units for association and clustering, since linkage in the cohort was strong. Among 350 to 400 genotyped donors of the cohort, an average of approximately 240,000 unique TCR beta nucleotide sequences were sequenced per donor, roughly 20% of them non-productive.

Study-wide findings and limitations: While some public TCRs were present in many individuals, most TCR sequences turned up only very rarely across donors. In the study, around 150 TCR beta chains were listed as associated with cytomegalovirus. Correlated functional status among segregating V segments might be attributable to linkage disequilibrium, but an unknown experimental factor could not be ruled out. A cluster of highly shared sequence variants was judged likely to be a technical artifact of the sequencing pipeline. The classifier was reported to diagnose cytomegalovirus status with high specificity and sensitivity in both the original and validation cohorts. Specific HLA alleles were associated with around 18,000 TCR beta sequences at a false discovery rate of 0.05 in a later analysis. A later genetic analysis reported fewer N-insertions in productive TCRs among donors in an Asian-associated ancestry cluster than the approximately 700-donor mean. CMV serostatus was the only immune exposure information available for the cohort. The cohort was sequenced for TCR beta chains only, and without alpha or paired-chain data the features that could be detected were limited. Because HLA typing was unavailable for some donors at each locus, only the typed subset was used in association tests. In a later genetic analysis, a missense DCLRE1C variant was associated with V-gene and J-gene trimming of TCR beta chains, and the association was replicated in an independent cohort. Most CMV-associated TCR beta chains appeared to be HLA-restricted in a later analysis, and the HLA associations seemed to be driven largely by CMV exposure. The presence/absence analyses assumed that sequencing depth was roughly uniform across donors, and that assumption may not be true. A further reported finding was that TCR beta sequences accurately predicted the HLA-A and HLA-B alleles for most subjects in the first cohort. Three of the identified cytomegalovirus-associated TCR beta chains were confirmed in vitro to be specific for cytomegalovirus antigens. In a later analysis, HLA-associated TCR beta chains were found to be more clonally expanded and to have lower generation probabilities than equally common non-associated chains. Several of the top co-occurrence clusters appeared to be linked to parvovirus B19, influenza, CMV and Epstein-Barr virus, according to a later analysis. According to the authors, the approach could potentially be generalized to other disease states and immunological phenotypes. Strong co-occurrence of HLA alleles, especially DR and DQ, made assigning TCR associations to individual alleles difficult. A later analysis found that TCR association rates varied across HLA loci, with DRB1 alleles showing the most associated TCRs and HLA-C alleles the fewest. An earlier analysis of several hundred of the donors showed that most TCR beta V segments appeared in productive rearrangements either about 90% or about 30% of the time, which broadly matched IMGT annotations. Some 15 rarely observed V segments, including chromosome 9 orphons, were excluded from the earlier analysis of some 590 of the donors because counts were too low.

The library was produced with the immunoSEQ multiplex PCR assay. A mixture of 60 forward primers for TCR Vbeta segments and 13 reverse primers for TCR Jbeta segments was used in the multiplex PCR. A multiplex PCR assay on genomic DNA amplified the CDR3 region of rearranged TCR beta genes. Amplified TCR beta libraries were sequenced as 87-base-pair reads on the Illumina HiSeq System. Per the original workflow: A later analysis counted around 72 million unique TCR beta chains across the 600 to 850 repertoires, and some 11 million of these chains were shared by at least two donors. Raw reads were error-corrected and collapsed into unique sequences by a nearest-neighbor algorithm in which closely related sequences were merged to remove PCR and sequencing errors. CDR3 sequences were aligned to IMGT reference sequences to assign V, D and J gene segments. For a sequence to be retained, a match of at least six nucleotides to both a V gene segment and a J gene segment was required. Rearrangements were called productive when the CDR3 lacked stop codons and stayed in frame with V and J; all others were non-productive. Following IMGT convention, CDR3 was defined as the stretch from the second conserved V-encoded cysteine up to the conserved J-encoded phenylalanine. Sequences without an unambiguous match to a single V gene segment were excluded from the earlier analysis of about 600 of the donors. An earlier analysis of fewer than 750 of the donors called V segments functional above 56.7% productive rearrangements and segregating when the between-donor standard deviation exceeded 5%. To diagnose cytomegalovirus status from the catalog of TCR beta chain sequences, a statistical classification framework was built. A later analysis assigned V and J genes by comparing TCR nucleotide sequences with IMGT/GENE-DB human TR gene sequences. In a later analysis, CDR3 sequences and most-parsimonious VDJ recombination scenarios were assigned using the TCRdist pipeline. A later analysis defined each TCR beta chain by its CDR3 amino acid sequence plus V-gene family, and excluded reads lacking a unique V-gene family. To address suspected cross-contamination and a sequencing artifact, a later analysis removed a few hundred highly shared, low-generation-probability nucleotide sequences. In a later analysis, a clonal expansion index for each public chain was calculated from normalized within-repertoire ranks of inferred template counts. Generation probabilities in a later analysis came from a VDJ recombination model fitted to out-of-frame rearrangements, and those results were checked against IGoR. Hypergeometric tests were used in a later analysis to score TCR-TCR, TCR-HLA and TCR-CMV co-occurrence, with a repertoire-size bias correction applied to the TCR pairs. A later analysis estimated false discovery rates by permuting HLA or CMV assignments 20 times. In a later analysis, co-occurring TCRs were grouped with DBSCAN, and TCRdist sequence similarity was added when clustering was performed within HLA-allele-positive subsets. For co-occurrence clustering, repertoires with fewer than 30,000 or more than 120,000 public chains were excluded, along with 4 to 6 repertoires with anomalous nucleotide sharing. In TCRdb, the immuneACCESS table is reduced to in-frame sequences with V and J assigned. These tables do not hold every clone; where another copy was compared, an unresolved V gene accounts for under half, and the others remain unexplained. V and J calls plus clone size are reproduced from that table; the DNA served to infer D and trimming. This specimen's table enumerates some 70,000 clones. 7.5% of the sample comes from the top ten.

Regarding this clone: This clone's antigen is unknown.

The cohort was made up of roughly 670 healthy bone marrow donors. Cohort members were all nominally healthy when sampled, although unrecorded immune exposures were likely present. The donor was CMV seropositive and was included in the group of 250 to 300 seropositive cohort members. A peripheral blood sample was provided by each donor, and peripheral blood mononuclear cells were used for TCR beta sequencing. The Qiagen DNeasy Blood Extraction Kit was used to extract genomic DNA from the blood cell samples. The TCR was taken from a female donor in good health and CMV-seropositive. The sample comprised PBMCs.

This receptor carries the CDR3 CASSSWTGLNEQFF. The DNA sequence is as follows: TGTGCCAGCAGCTCGTGGACAGGGTTGAATGAGCAGTTCTTC. The sequence joins TRBV9 to TRBJ2-1, with TRBD1 matching 8 junction bases. Relative to germline, V is missing 4 bases and J is missing 7 bases, with 7 bases of the junction outside any gene match. In the germline V gene, CDR1 corresponds to SGDLS and CDR2 to YYNGEE. Reading from cysteine to phenylalanine, the CDR3 counts 14 amino acids. Only the CDR3 part of the read is kept: 42 bases, read in frame from the first base.